The 19 T cell receptor beta chains below were found in one sample sequenced in a study of T cell responses to AZD1222 COVID-19 vaccine. Repertoires were generated with immunoSEQ multiplex PCR, while TCRdb's copy carries only in-frame clones and drops some. The profile shows just under 150,000 clones, around nine tenths of them singletons. The sequenced sample was peripheral blood, obtained 28 days after the second AZD1222 dose. These receptors all come from an adult who received the AZD1222 COVID-19 vaccine.

The V and J genes are TRBV30 and TRBJ1-5; D may be TRBD1 (5 bases). The length of the CDR3 is 14 residues. CDR1 and CDR2 (germline): GTSNPN, SVGIG (reference sequence). The germline V and J ends were trimmed by 2 bases and 2 bases, with 10 bases remaining between them. CDR3 sequence (DNA): TGTGCCTGGAGTATTGGGACCGGCAATCAGCCCCAGCATTTT. This translates into CAWSIGTGNQPQHF.

This sequence joins TRBV30 and TRBJ2-1; 8 nucleotides match TRBD1. Germline CDR1 and CDR2: GTSNPN and SVGIG (reference sequence). CDR3 size: 12 residues. The V and J ends lost 2 bases and 10 bases, in that order; junction bases with no gene match: 4. In nucleotides, the CDR3 is TGTGCCTGGAGTAACAGGGGGACCGAGCAGTTCTTC. This encodes CAWSNRGTEQFF.

The chain combines TRBV5-5 with TRBJ1-2; D ambiguous. The CDR3 sequence is 12 residues long. The V gene lost 7 bases and the J gene lost 4 bases, with 11 bases spanning the gap. Germline V gives CDR1 SGHKS, CDR2 YYEKEE (reference sequence). In nucleotides, the CDR3 is TGTGCCAGCCAAGGGATCAGCTATGGCTACACCTTC. Amino acids: CASQGISYGYTF. Using reference TRBV5-5 and TRBJ1-2 for the parts outside the CDR3, the full variable domain is DAGVTQSPTHLIKTRGQQVTLRCSPISGHKSVSWYQQVLGQGPQFIFQYYEKEERGRGNFPDRFSARQFPNYSSELNVNALLLGDSALYLCASQGISYGYTFGSGTRLTVV.

The chain employs TRBV5-8 and TRBJ2-7; D may be TRBD1 or TRBD2 (5 bases each). The CDR3 totals 15 residues. Trimming removed 5 bases from V and 0 bases from J, with 15 bases in between. Germline CDR1 SGHTS, CDR2 YDEGEE. Here the CDR3 DNA reads TGTGCCAGCAGTTACCGGGACGCATCCTCCTACGAGCAGTACTTC. Translated: CASSYRDASSYEQYF.

V gene TRBV27 combines with J gene TRBJ2-1; TRBD2 agrees at 8 bases. Trimming cost V 10 bases and J 7 bases; bases outside gene matches: 12. This CDR3 has 14 residues. Germline assignment: CDR1 MNHEY and CDR2 SMNVEV (reference sequence). The chain's CDR3 is CATNREGPENEQFF. As DNA, the CDR3 is TGTGCCACCAACCGGGAGGGCCCGGAAAATGAGCAGTTCTTC.

V and J are TRBV30 and TRBJ1-1, with TRBD1 identical over 9 bases. Germline V CDR1 and CDR2: GTSNPN, SVGIG (reference sequence). CDR3 size: 13 residues. Unmatched junction bases numbered 3, after V lost 3 bases and J lost 4 bases. The CDR3 protein is CAWSPTGGTEAFF. CDR3 DNA sequence: TGTGCCTGGAGCCCGACAGGGGGCACTGAAGCTTTCTTT.

V is TRBV5-4 and J is TRBJ1-6; 8 nucleotides align to TRBD1. The CDR3 contains 15 residues. Trimming took 1 base from V and 10 from J; bases not matched to a gene: 7. The germline gives CDR1 SGHNT, CDR2 YYREEE (reference sequence). CDR3 sequence reads: CASSLYHRGSSPLHF. Written as DNA, the CDR3 is TGTGCCAGCAGCTTGTACCACAGGGGGTCCTCACCCCTCCACTTT.

The chain uses TRBV19 and TRBJ2-5; no clear D. CDR1 and CDR2 from the germline V gene are LNHDA and SQIVND (reference sequence). Trimming shortened V by 3 bases and J by 7 bases, and 12 bases separated the two germline ends. CDR3 size: 13 residues. CDR3 sequence (DNA): TGTGCCAGTAGTATGACCGGCAGTCTGACCCAGTACTTC. It yields the protein CASSMTGSLTQYF.

V usage is TRBV6-5 and J usage is TRBJ1-1, with D uncertain. Between the trimmed V and J ends, which lost 0 bases and 0 bases, there was a span of 5 bases. CDR1 is MNHEY, CDR2 SVGAGI, per germline. There are 14 residues in the CDR3. The CDR3 nucleotides are TGTGCCAGCAGTTACTCGAAAGTGAACACTGAAGCTTTCTTT. Protein product: CASSYSKVNTEAFF.

The V call is TRBV6-5, the J call TRBJ1-1, with D possibly TRBD1 on 6 matching bases. Germline CDR1 and CDR2: MNHEY and SVGAGI. The CDR3 has 13 residues. V lost 6 bases to trimming and J lost 2 bases, with 10 bases between them. Written as DNA, the CDR3 is TGTGCCAGCAGCGGACAGCTTAACACTGAAGCTTTCTTT. Residues: CASSGQLNTEAFF.

The genes are TRBV3-1 (or the pseudogene TRBV3-2) and TRBJ1-1, with D hard to call. Trimming cost V 1 base and J 1 base, with 10 bases left between them. Germline V lookup: CDR1 LGHDT, CDR2 YNNKEL (reference sequence). The CDR3 is 15 amino acids. CDR3 DNA sequence: TGTGCCAGCAGCCAAGGAATACAGAAGAACACTGAAGCTTTCTTT. Translating it yields CASSQGIQKNTEAFF.

CDR3 bases: TGTGCCAGCAGTATGATCGGGGGGACTGAAGCTTTCTTT. As protein: CASSMIGGTEAFF. This chain links TRBV27 with TRBJ1-1; D perhaps matches TRBD1 (5 bases). Deletions cut 5 bases from V and 5 bases from J, with 12 bases between. The germline V gene encodes CDR1 MNHEY and CDR2 SMNVEV (reference sequence). The CDR3 has 13 amino acids.

The gene calls are TRBV30 and TRBJ2-1, with TRBD2 as a possible D gene (6 bases). V lost 0 bases, J lost 6 bases, and 12 bases lay in between. Germline V lookup: CDR1 GTSNPN, CDR2 SVGIG (reference sequence). The CDR3 consists of 14 residues. CDR3 residues: CAWSVLAASNEQFF. For the CDR3, the DNA is TGTGCCTGGAGTGTCTTAGCGGCTAGCAATGAGCAGTTCTTC.

The chain combines TRBV29-1 with TRBJ2-1; TRBD1 agrees at 8 bases. The germline V gene has CDR1 SQVTM and CDR2 ANQGSEA. The CDR3 consists of 14 residues. V trimming: 1 base; J trimming: 5 bases; junction bases outside the gene matches: 4. In DNA, the CDR3 is TGCAGCGTTGAAGGCCAGGGGGCCGACAATGAGCAGTTCTTC. This encodes CSVEGQGADNEQFF.

The chain is built from TRBV11-3 and TRBJ1-1, with TRBD1 as a possible D gene (5 bases). Germline V lookup: CDR1 SGHNT, CDR2 YENEEA. V was pared by 5 bases and J by 5 bases, with 6 bases between. The length of the CDR3 is 11 residues. The DNA for the CDR3 is TGTGCCAGCAGCCCAGGGACTGAAGCTTTCTTT. This codes for CASSPGTEAFF. Full variable domain (rest looked up from reference TRBV11-3 and TRBJ1-1): EAGVVQSPRYKIIEKKQPVAFWCNPISGHNTLYWYLQNLGQGPELLIRYENEEAVDDSQLPKDRFSAERLKGVDSTLKIQPAELGDSAVYLCASSPGTEAFFGQGTRLTVV.

V gene TRBV7-2 combines with J gene TRBJ2-7, with TRBD2 matching over 10 bases. CDR1 is SGHTA, CDR2 FQGNSA, per germline. Trimming took 5 bases from V and 3 from J; bases not matched to a gene: 13. There are 17 residues in the CDR3. The CDR3 spells CASSPQVTSGRLYEQYF. The CDR3 DNA reads as TGTGCCAGCAGCCCCCAAGTGACTAGCGGGCGCCTCTACGAGCAGTACTTC.

This clone was seen more than once but under ten times. The chain joins TRBV6-2 or TRBV6-3 to TRBJ1-5, with D possibly being TRBD1 (6 bases). V lost 6 bases, J lost 5 bases, and 17 bases lay in between. The CDR3 spans 15 residues. CDR1 and CDR2 (germline): MNHEY, SVGEGT. DNA for the CDR3: TGTGCCAGCAGCCTTGCCGGAGGGGGATATCAGCCCCAGCATTTT. Translation gives CASSLAGGGYQPQHF.

V gene TRBV7-2 combines with J gene TRBJ1-1; D is perhaps TRBD1 (5 bases). Germline CDR1 SGHTA, CDR2 FQGNSA. The CDR3 runs 15 residues. Trimming left V 4 bases short and J 3 bases short, with 15 bases between. The CDR3 loop reads CASSSTLGGDTEAFF. For the CDR3, the DNA is TGTGCCAGCAGCTCCACTCTTGGGGGTGACACTGAAGCTTTCTTT.

The chain recombines TRBV28 with TRBJ2-3; D may be TRBD2 (5 bases). V lost 6 bases and J lost 1, with 8 bases in between. Germline-derived CDR1 and CDR2 are MDHEN and SYDVKM. The CDR3 is made up of 13 amino acids. Written as DNA, the CDR3 is TGTGCCAGCAGGACCGGGGGCACAGATACGCAGTATTTT. Amino acids: CASRTGGTDTQYF.